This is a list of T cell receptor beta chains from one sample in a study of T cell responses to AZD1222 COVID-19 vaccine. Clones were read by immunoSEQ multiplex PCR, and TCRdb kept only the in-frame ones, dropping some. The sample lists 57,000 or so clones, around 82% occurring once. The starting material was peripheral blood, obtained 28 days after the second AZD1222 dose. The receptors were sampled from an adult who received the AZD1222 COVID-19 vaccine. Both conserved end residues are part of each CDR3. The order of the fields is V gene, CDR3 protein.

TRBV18	CASSPSPGQGAYDEQFF
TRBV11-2	CASSLVGGLAGDEQYF
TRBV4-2	CASSQAGFEQYF
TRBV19	CASSRRGSRLYNEQFF
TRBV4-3	CASSQTREPPYEQYF
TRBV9	CASSVGGFTEAFF
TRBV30	CAWSYLDRGLYEQYF
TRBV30	CAWSVPGQGYSYEQYF
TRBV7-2	CASSLFFSGTDHEQYF
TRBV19	CASSITRAEAFF
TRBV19	CASSNPAGTGPYNSPLHF
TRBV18	CASSPALAGTDTQYF
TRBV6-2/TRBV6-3	CASSSSNPTSSPAIF
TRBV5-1	CASSLEQKNIQYF
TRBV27	CASSQSDSTPGYF
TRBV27	CASSPEGATGELFF
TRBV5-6	CASSLDLARYEQYF
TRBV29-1	CSVEGWQPQHF
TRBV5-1	CASSSGTQGIGNSPLHF
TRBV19	CASSMDGSVQPQHF
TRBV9	CASSVDVGLNEKLFF
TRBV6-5	CASSVNHGNTEAFF
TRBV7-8	CASSPLTFSPHGNTIYF
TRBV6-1	CASSEGLAGDTDTQYF
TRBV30	CAWSVPGGSGNSNQPQHF
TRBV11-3	CASSLGPVTEAFF
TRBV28	CASRRDRGGTEAFF
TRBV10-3	CAISESNTQPQHF
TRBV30	CAWTLGRDRRLNTEAFF
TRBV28	CASSWGGYEQYF
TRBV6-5	CASRPGGQGKETQYF
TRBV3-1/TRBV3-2	CASSQDLPGSGYNEQFF
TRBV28	CASSWGDRNYGYTF
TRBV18	CASKSSSGRNTEAFF
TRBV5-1	CASSRDRGRETQYF
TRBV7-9	CASSFRAGEKLFF
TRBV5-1	CASSPSLSAPLGELFF
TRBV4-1	CASKEGSNEKLFF
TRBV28	CASSLLGTSGEQYF
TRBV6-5	CASRLERGLYEQYF
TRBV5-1	CASRMGNEQFF
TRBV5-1	CASSASMSSYEQYF
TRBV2	CASTRGTSGSYEQYF
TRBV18	CASSPRADTEAFF
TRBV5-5	CASSFVLAGKGDTQYF
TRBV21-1	CASSKEGLGNTEAFF
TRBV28	CASSSRQTYTEAFF
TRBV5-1	CASSPGLAGAETQYF
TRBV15	CATSSPPGGAGGPKNIQYF